Sequencing of this TCR beta chain was carried out in a study of OX40 agonist ivuxolimab in advanced cancers. Study-wide context: Given to patients was ivuxolimab, an agonistic anti-OX40 (CD134) antibody.

TCRdb's copy holds only in-frame clones and misses some; the assay was immunoSEQ multiplex PCR. The table lists over 25,000 clones, roughly 90% of them singletons. This CDR3 contains 15 residues. Trimming pared 0 bases from V and 5 bases from J, leaving 13 bases between. Looked up from germline, CDR1 is ENHRY and CDR2 is SYGVKD. The TCR originated in an adult with an advanced solid tumor such as melanoma, head and neck, liver or kidney cancer. The sequencing here drew on CD4+ or CD8+ T cells sorted from blood, taken in a trial of the OX40 agonist ivuxolimab. The chain links TRBV10-3 to TRBJ1-1; D unresolved. CDR3 nucleotides: TGTGCCATCAGTGAGTCGTATTTTGGTGAGACTGAAGCTTTCTTT. This codes for CAISESYFGETEAFF.